The present TCR beta chain was sequenced within a study of Ad26.COV2.S vaccination and SARS-CoV-2 variants. Looking at the study overall: The study gave Ad26.COV2.S intramuscularly, once or twice 56 days apart. Study-wide findings and caveats: There was reportedly substantial breadth in spike-specific CD8+ and CD4+ T cell responses after vaccination. While placebo recipients had lower spike-specific TCR breadth, vaccine recipients had more.

The CDR3 has 14 residues. Germline assignment: CDR1 SGHTA and CDR2 FQGNSA. J lost 8 bases, V lost 5 bases, and 11 bases had no gene match. Treatment noted: 19 received Ad26.COV2.S at low or high dose, single or two shots; roughly five received placebo; per-sample allocation not given. Sampling happened 63 days after the first vaccine or placebo injection. Participants' vaccine, an Ad26 vector, delivered Wuhan-strain SARS-CoV-2 spike. This clone was seen more than once but under ten times. Its antigen is currently unknown. Sequenced by immunoSEQ multiplex PCR; TCRdb stores in-frame clones only, minus some. The sample includes fewer than 500,000 clones, approximately 92% seen only once; the top ten take 9% to 15%.

The source of this sequence is a person aged 18-60 years who received the Ad26.COV2.S COVID-19 vaccine or a placebo. J is TRBJ1-2 and V is TRBV7-2; 7 nucleotides agree with TRBD1. Sample: peripheral blood, taken in a trial of Ad26.COV2.S vaccine versus placebo. In DNA form, the CDR3 reads TGTGCCAGCAGCGACTGGGACAGCCTTTTGGGCTACACCTTC. Residues: CASSDWDSLLGYTF.